The present entry profiles one TCR beta chain with its context. Germline V gene sequence: CDR1 DFQATT, CDR2 SNEGSKA (reference sequence). There are 16 residues in the CDR3. Trimming at V came to 3 bases and at J to 3 bases, leaving 9 bases not matched to a gene. The data were taken from a study of blood T cell repertoires in COVID-19. Original methodology: By means of reference gene primer amplification, nucleated cell counts were estimated. Produced via immunoSEQ multiplex PCR; TCRdb's table is partial and in-frame only. V and J calls and clone size are copied from that table; D and trimming were computed from the DNA. Of 240,000 or so clones listed, around 90% are singletons. Each exposed participant met a COVID-19 case in the 2 weeks preceding study entry.

The sequenced sample was PBMCs or T cells enriched from blood (not recorded which). The TCR originated in a man in his fifties or sixties who had been exposed to COVID-19. The chain carries TRBV20-1 and TRBJ2-3; 10 bases are a match to TRBD2. The CDR3 loop reads CSASGLAGGITDTQYF. The CDR3, as DNA: TGCAGTGCTAGTGGTTTAGCGGGGGGCATAACAGATACGCAGTATTTT.